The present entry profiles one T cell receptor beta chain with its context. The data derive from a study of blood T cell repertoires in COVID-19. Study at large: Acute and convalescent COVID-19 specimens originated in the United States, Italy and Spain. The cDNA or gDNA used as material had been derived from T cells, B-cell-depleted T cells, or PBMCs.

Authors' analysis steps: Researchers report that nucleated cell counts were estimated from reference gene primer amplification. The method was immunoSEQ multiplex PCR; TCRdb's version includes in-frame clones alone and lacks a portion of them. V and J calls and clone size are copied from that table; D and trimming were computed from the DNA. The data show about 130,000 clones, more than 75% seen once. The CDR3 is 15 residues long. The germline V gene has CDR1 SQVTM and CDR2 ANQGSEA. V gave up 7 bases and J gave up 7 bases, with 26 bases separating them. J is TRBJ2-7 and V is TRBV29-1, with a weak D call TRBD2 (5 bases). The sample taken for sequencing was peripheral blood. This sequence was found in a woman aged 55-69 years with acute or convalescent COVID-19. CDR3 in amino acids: CSAGSAGLGLGEQYF. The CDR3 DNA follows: TGCAGCGCAGGTTCGGCCGGACTGGGTCTGGGGGAGCAGTACTTC.